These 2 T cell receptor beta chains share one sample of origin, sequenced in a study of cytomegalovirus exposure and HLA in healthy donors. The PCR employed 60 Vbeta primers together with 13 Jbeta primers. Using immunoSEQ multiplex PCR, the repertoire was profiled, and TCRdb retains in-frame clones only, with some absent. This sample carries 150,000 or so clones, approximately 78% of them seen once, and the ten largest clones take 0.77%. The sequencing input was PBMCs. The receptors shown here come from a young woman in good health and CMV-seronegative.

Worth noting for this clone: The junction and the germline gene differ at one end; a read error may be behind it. The CDR3 DNA reads as TGTTCCAGCAGCCCCCGGTGGGGGGTCGGAGACGAGCAGTACTTC. Translated: CSSSPRWGVGDEQYF. The rearrangement joins TRBV7-9 to TRBJ2-7; tentatively, D is TRBD2 (6 bases). Germline CDR1 and CDR2: SEHNR and FQNEAQ (reference sequence). This CDR3 comprises 15 residues.

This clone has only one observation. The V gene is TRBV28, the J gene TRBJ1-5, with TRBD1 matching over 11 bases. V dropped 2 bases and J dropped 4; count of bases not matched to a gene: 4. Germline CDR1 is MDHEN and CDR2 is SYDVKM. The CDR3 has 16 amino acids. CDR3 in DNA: TGTGCCAGCAGTTTAGGGGACAGGGGGTTGAATCAGCCCCAGCATTTT. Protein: CASSLGDRGLNQPQHF. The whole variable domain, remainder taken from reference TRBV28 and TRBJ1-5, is DVKVTQSSRYLVKRTGEKVFLECVQDMDHENMFWYRQDPGLGLRLIYFSYDVKMKEKGDIPEGYSVSREKKERFSLILESASTNQTSMYLCASSLGDRGLNQPQHFGDGTRLSIL.